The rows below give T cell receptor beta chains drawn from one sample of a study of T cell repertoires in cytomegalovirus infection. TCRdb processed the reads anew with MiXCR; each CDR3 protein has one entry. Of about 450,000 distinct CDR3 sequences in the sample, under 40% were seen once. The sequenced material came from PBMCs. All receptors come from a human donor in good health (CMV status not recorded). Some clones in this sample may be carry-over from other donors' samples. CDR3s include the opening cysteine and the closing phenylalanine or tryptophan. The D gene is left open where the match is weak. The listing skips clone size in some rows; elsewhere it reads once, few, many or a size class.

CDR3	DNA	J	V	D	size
CASSGFPGKDEQFF	TGTGCCAGCAGCGGTTTTCCTGGTAAGGATGAGCAGTTCTTC	TRBJ2-1	TRBV9	NA	NA
CASSITGGPGREKLFF	TGTGCCAGTAGTATAACGGGGGGGCCAGGACGTGAAAAACTGTTTTTT	TRBJ1-4	TRBV19	NA	NA
CASSVSPEGLNEQYF	TGTGCCAGCAGTGTATCTCCCGAAGGGCTCAACGAGCAGTACTTC	TRBJ2-7	TRBV6-6	NA	NA
CASWAGGNQPQHF	TGTGCCAGTTGGGCAGGGGGCAATCAGCCCCAGCATTTT	TRBJ1-5	TRBV7-2	NA	many
CASSLFVALNTEAFF	TGTGCCAGCAGCTTATTTGTGGCGCTTAACACTGAAGCTTTCTTT	TRBJ1-1	TRBV7-9	NA	few
CAGRSDDYGYTF	TGTGCCGGTCGGTCGGACGACTATGGCTACACCTTC	TRBJ1-2	TRBV28	NA	NA
CASSAADRSTDTQYF	TGTGCCAGCAGCGCAGCGGACAGATCCACAGATACGCAGTATTTT	TRBJ2-3	TRBV9	NA	NA
CASSPGNRGLSNQPQHF	TGTGCCAGCAGCCCCGGTAACAGGGGGCTTAGCAATCAGCCCCAGCATTTT	TRBJ1-5	TRBV6-1	TRBD1	few
CASSLGRGDEQFF	TGTGCCAGCAGCTTAGGCAGGGGGGATGAGCAGTTCTTC	TRBJ2-1	TRBV7-8	NA	many
CASSPGPGWDEQYF	TGTGCCAGCTCACCGGGGCCCGGCTGGGACGAGCAGTACTTC	TRBJ2-7	TRBV18	NA	NA
CASRVKSNQPQHF	TGTGCCAGCCGAGTGAAAAGCAATCAGCCCCAGCATTTT	TRBJ1-5	TRBV6-1	NA	few
CASSLPDRPQHF	TGTGCCAGCAGTTTACCCGACAGGCCCCAGCATTTT	TRBJ1-5	TRBV12-3/TRBV12-4	NA	few
CASRWGLGQPQHF	TGTGCCAGTAGATGGGGGTTGGGGCAGCCCCAGCATTTT	TRBJ1-5	TRBV19	NA	NA
CASSLGQNSKYGYTF	TGTGCCAGCAGCCTAGGACAGAATTCAAAGTATGGCTACACCTTC	TRBJ1-2	TRBV11-2	NA	few
CASSAATRGGPISTDTQYF	TGTGCCAGCAGCGCCGCGACGCGGGGGGGCCCTATCAGCACAGATACGCAGTATTTT	TRBJ2-3	TRBV11-2	TRBD2	NA
CASSLGSAGGTDTQYF	TGTGCCAGCAGCTTAGGATCAGCGGGGGGCACAGATACGCAGTATTTT	TRBJ2-3	TRBV7-6	TRBD2	NA
CASSPPGVSGARDEQFF	TGTGCCAGCAGCCCCCCCGGGGTTAGCGGGGCCAGGGATGAGCAGTTCTTC	TRBJ2-1	TRBV7-2	TRBD2	NA
CASSFQGGQQYF	TGTGCCAGCAGTTTCCAGGGGGGACAGCAGTACTTC	TRBJ2-7	TRBV12-3/TRBV12-4	NA	few
CSVGHSVGETQYF	TGCAGCGTGGGGCACAGCGTTGGGGAGACCCAGTACTTC	TRBJ2-5	TRBV29-1	NA	NA
CASSPVEGVNSPLHF	TGTGCCAGCAGTCCCGTCGAAGGGGTAAATTCACCCCTCCACTTT	TRBJ1-6	TRBV12-3/TRBV12-4	NA	NA
CASSEYRDGTEAFF	TGTGCCAGCAGTGAATACCGGGACGGTACTGAAGCTTTCTTT	TRBJ1-1	TRBV25-1	NA	many
CASSRTGDGSPLHF	TGTGCCAGCAGTCGGACAGGGGATGGTTCACCCCTCCACTTT	TRBJ1-6	TRBV6-6	TRBD1	few
CASSLRDPSYNEQFF	TGTGCCAGCAGTCTCCGGGACCCATCCTACAATGAGCAGTTCTTC	TRBJ2-1	TRBV6-2/TRBV6-3	NA	few
CASSFGVRTGVDQPQHF	TGTGCCAGTAGCTTCGGTGTGAGGACAGGGGTGGATCAGCCCCAGCATTTT	TRBJ1-5	TRBV19	TRBD1	few
CSASLLQGANSPLHF	TGCAGTGCTAGTCTCTTGCAGGGCGCTAATTCACCCCTCCACTTT	TRBJ1-6	TRBV20-1	NA	few
CATRLGMNTEAFF	TGTGCCACCCGTCTGGGAATGAACACTGAAGCTTTCTTT	TRBJ1-1	TRBV11-2	NA	many
CASSLPGTGIAGELFF	TGTGCCAGCAGTTTACCCGGGACAGGGATCGCCGGGGAGCTGTTTTTT	TRBJ2-2	TRBV12-3/TRBV12-4	TRBD1	few
CASSVGGSLQETQYF	TGTGCCAGCAGCGTAGGCGGGAGCCTCCAAGAGACCCAGTACTTC	TRBJ2-5	TRBV9	TRBD2	NA
CASSSPPGQVSFNPNTGELFF	TGTGCCAGCAGCTCCCCCCCGGGACAGGTCTCCTTCAACCCCAACACCGGGGAGCTGTTTTTT	TRBJ2-2	TRBV7-9	TRBD1	few
CASSAPSTPIASPEQYF	TGTGCCAGCAGCGCCCCCTCGACACCGATCGCCTCACCCGAGCAGTACTTC	TRBJ2-7	TRBV5-5	NA	few
CASSKGPGTSTDTQYF	TGTGCCAGCTCAAAGGGTCCGGGGACTAGCACAGATACGCAGTATTTT	TRBJ2-3	TRBV7-9	NA	few
CASSLYTGGNQPQHF	TGTGCCAGCAGTTTATACACGGGTGGCAATCAGCCCCAGCATTTT	TRBJ1-5	TRBV27	NA	NA
CASSSRVSGANVLTF	TGTGCCAGCAGCTCCAGGGTCTCTGGGGCCAACGTCCTGACTTTC	TRBJ2-6	TRBV7-9	NA	many
CASSPGLAGGSTGELFF	TGTGCCAGCAGCCCAGGACTAGCGGGGGGTTCCACCGGGGAGCTGTTTTTT	TRBJ2-2	TRBV7-6	TRBD2	many
CASSHRTGSTDTQYF	TGTGCCAGCAGCCACAGGACAGGGAGCACAGATACGCAGTATTTT	TRBJ2-3	TRBV7-2	TRBD1	many
CASSLNRGQKWIF	TGTGCCAGCAGCTTAAATCGTGGACAGAAGTGGATCTTC	TRBJ2-1	TRBV7-2	NA	few
CASRNLGQPKQGNEQFF	TGTGCCAGCAGGAACCTGGGACAGCCTAAGCAGGGCAATGAGCAGTTCTTC	TRBJ2-1	TRBV2	TRBD1	few
CASSFMTGVAGELFF	TGTGCCAGCAGCTTTATGACAGGGGTAGCCGGGGAGCTGTTTTTT	TRBJ2-2	TRBV7-9	TRBD1	few
CASSLLRQNTEAFF	TGTGCCAGCAGCTTACTCCGGCAAAACACTGAAGCTTTCTTT	TRBJ1-1	TRBV11-1	NA	NA
CASSIDSMNTEAFF	TGTGCCAGTAGTATTGACAGCATGAACACTGAAGCTTTCTTT	TRBJ1-1	TRBV19	NA	few
CASSPPGWDEQYF	TGTGCCAGCAGCCCCCCCGGTTGGGACGAGCAGTACTTC	TRBJ2-7	TRBV11-2	NA	many
CASISTRTGVYEQYF	TGTGCCAGCATCTCCACACGGACAGGGGTCTACGAGCAGTACTTC	TRBJ2-7	TRBV11-1	TRBD1	NA
CASRSRASGPQHF	TGTGCCAGCCGATCGAGGGCCTCCGGTCCCCAGCATTTT	TRBJ1-5	TRBV6-8	NA	NA
CASSNTLNTEAFF	TGTGCCAGCAGCAACACATTGAACACTGAAGCTTTCTTT	TRBJ1-1	TRBV7-8	NA	few
CASISGSWGWQNYTGELFF	TGTGCCAGCATCTCCGGATCCTGGGGCTGGCAGAACTACACCGGGGAGCTGTTTTTT	TRBJ2-2	TRBV5-8	NA	NA
CASSSGRRTLRQNTEAFF	TGTGCCAGCAGCTCAGGACGGCGGACACTACGTCAGAACACTGAAGCTTTCTTT	TRBJ1-1	TRBV7-9	NA	many
CASSSIIPGITEAFF	TGTGCCAGCAGCTCCATCATCCCAGGGATCACTGAAGCTTTCTTT	TRBJ1-1	TRBV7-9	NA	few
CSARVGSLAGGQETQYF	TGCAGTGCTAGAGTCGGGTCACTAGCGGGGGGGCAAGAGACCCAGTACTTC	TRBJ2-5	TRBV20-1	TRBD2	NA
CASRLQGNTEAFF	TGTGCCAGCAGGCTACAGGGGAACACTGAAGCTTTCTTT	TRBJ1-1	TRBV6-1	NA	many
CASAQGGNEKLFF	TGTGCCAGTGCCCAAGGGGGCAATGAAAAACTGTTTTTT	TRBJ1-4	TRBV19	TRBD1	NA
CASSYPWTVNTEAFF	TGTGCCAGCAGTTACCCCTGGACGGTGAACACTGAAGCTTTCTTT	TRBJ1-1	TRBV6-2/TRBV6-3	NA	NA
CSVEGTGGINEQYF	TGCAGCGTTGAGGGGACAGGGGGCATCAACGAGCAGTACTTC	TRBJ2-7	TRBV29-1	TRBD1	NA
CATRGGRWDTEAFF	TGTGCCACCAGGGGGGGGAGATGGGACACTGAAGCTTTCTTT	TRBJ1-1	TRBV10-3	TRBD1	NA
CASSSPEKNIQYF	TGTGCCAGCAGTAGCCCTGAGAAAAACATTCAGTACTTC	TRBJ2-4	TRBV6-8	NA	NA
CASSPTGLDSLAANVLTF	TGTGCCAGCAGTCCGACAGGGTTAGATTCTCTGGCGGCCAACGTCCTGACTTTC	TRBJ2-6	TRBV12-3/TRBV12-4	TRBD1	NA
CASSLAFGQLSGANVLTF	TGTGCCAGCAGCTTAGCGTTTGGGCAGCTCTCTGGGGCCAACGTCCTGACTTTC	TRBJ2-6	TRBV7-2	NA	many
CASSPAEYLETQYF	TGTGCCAGCAGCCCCGCCGAGTATTTGGAGACCCAGTACTTC	TRBJ2-5	TRBV6-5	NA	few
CASSNRIDSNQPQHF	TGTGCCAGCAGCAATAGAATAGATAGCAATCAGCCCCAGCATTTT	TRBJ1-5	TRBV5-5	NA	few
CASSEGGGRAQPQHF	TGTGCCAGCAGTGAAGGGGGGGGCAGAGCTCAGCCCCAGCATTTT	TRBJ1-5	TRBV6-1	NA	NA